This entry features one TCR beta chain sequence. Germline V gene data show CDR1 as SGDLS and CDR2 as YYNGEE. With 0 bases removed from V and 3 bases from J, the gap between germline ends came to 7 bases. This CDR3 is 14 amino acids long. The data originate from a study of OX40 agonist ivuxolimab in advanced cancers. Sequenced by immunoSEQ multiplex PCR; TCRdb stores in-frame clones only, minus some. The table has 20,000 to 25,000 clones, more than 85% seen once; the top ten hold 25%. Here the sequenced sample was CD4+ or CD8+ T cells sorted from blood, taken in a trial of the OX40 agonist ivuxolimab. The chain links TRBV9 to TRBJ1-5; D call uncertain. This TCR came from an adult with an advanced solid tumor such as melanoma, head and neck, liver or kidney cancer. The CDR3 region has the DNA TGTGCCAGCAGCGTAGCTGGCTCCAATCAGCCCCAGCATTTT. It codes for CASSVAGSNQPQHF.